One sample yielded the 24 T cell receptor beta chains listed below, sequenced in a study of T cells in Graves' hyperthyroidism and ophthalmopathy. It was RNA transcripts that yielded the amplified TCR beta CDR3 regions. The TCR CDR3 first-round RT-PCR relied on the HTBI primer set. TCRdb re-derived calls from the multiplex PCR reads in MiXCR, one entry per CDR3 protein. The sample yields about 540,000 distinct CDR3 sequences, roughly 46% seen once. Material: peripheral blood or thyroid tissue (not recorded which). These receptors were taken from a woman under 30 with Graves' hyperthyroidism.

As concerns this clonotype: A clone one base away is much larger, so this may be a read error. The rearrangement links TRBV2 to TRBJ2-7, with TRBD1 as a possible D gene (5 bases). This CDR3 region has 13 residues. Germline CDR1 is SNHLY and CDR2 is FYNNEI. V shed 7 bases and J shed 2 bases, with 12 bases lying between them. CDR3 amino acids: CASKAGSAYEQYF. The CDR3 DNA sequence: TGTGCCAGCAAGGCAGGGTCCGCCTACGAGCAGTACTTC.

Concerning this clonotype: This may come from a read error, since a much larger clone is one base off. The V and J genes are TRBV12-3 or TRBV12-4 and TRBJ1-2; the match to TRBD1 covers 7 bases. The V gene end was trimmed by 4 bases and the J gene end by 6 bases; junction bases not matched to a gene: 5. The length of the CDR3 is 13 residues. CDR3 amino acids: CASSYDRVDGYTF. CDR3 DNA: TGTGCCAGCAGTTACGACAGGGTGGATGGCTACACCTTC.

A note on this clonotype: One end of the junction does not line up with germline, which may come from a read error. The chain combines TRBV12-3 or TRBV12-4 with TRBJ2-5, with D perhaps matching TRBD1 or TRBD2 (5 bases each). The CDR3 is made up of 13 amino acids. The chain's CDR3 is CASSSRDPETQCF. As DNA, the CDR3 is TGTGCCAGCAGTTCCCGGGACCCCGAGACCCAGTGCTTC.

The genes are TRBV7-8 and TRBJ1-5, with D maybe TRBD1 (5 bases). The CDR3 length is 16 residues. V was cut by 1 base and J by 2 bases, with 12 bases left in between. Germline-derived CDR1 and CDR2 are SGHVS and FQNEAQ. The CDR3, as DNA: TGTGCCAGCAGCTTAGGATGGCAGGGTGGCAATCAGCCCCAGCATTTT. Amino acid sequence: CASSLGWQGGNQPQHF.

This clonotype is a singleton in its sample. The V gene is TRBV7-2, the J gene TRBJ1-4, with 9 bases that match TRBD1. Germline CDR1 reads SGHTA; CDR2 reads FQGNSA. The CDR3 totals 13 residues. This CDR3 is CARDDRGFEKLFF. CDR3 nucleotides: TGTGCTAGAGATGACAGGGGGTTTGAAAAACTGTTTTTT.

This sequence joins TRBV11-1 and TRBJ2-7; D might be TRBD1 (5 bases). The CDR3 is made up of 15 amino acids. Trimming pared 5 bases from V and 3 bases from J, leaving 17 bases between. CDR1 and CDR2 (germline): SGHAT, FQDESV (reference sequence). CDR3 DNA: TGTGCCAGCAGCAGTCTTCCGAAAGGGGTCTACGAGCAGTACTTC. This gives the protein CASSSLPKGVYEQYF.

The chain employs TRBV29-1 and TRBJ2-7, with 10 bases identical to TRBD1. The CDR3 length is 13 residues. The trim removed 7 bases at V and 1 base at J, leaving 4 bases unmatched. The germline V gene encodes CDR1 SQVTM and CDR2 ANQGSEA. The CDR3 is CSEGTGESYEQYF. The CDR3 coding sequence is TGCAGCGAGGGGACAGGGGAATCCTACGAGCAGTACTTC.

The genes are TRBV7-6 and TRBJ1-4; D unclear. Per the germline V gene, CDR1 is SGHVS and CDR2 is FNYEAQ. Trimming left V 6 bases short and J 3 bases short, with 14 bases between. This CDR3 is 15 amino acids long. The CDR3 sequence is CASSFSQFANEKLFF. The CDR3 bases are TGTGCCAGCAGTTTCTCACAGTTTGCTAATGAAAAACTGTTTTTT.

This clonotype was counted many times. The chain has TRBV19 and TRBJ1-6; 9 bases line up with TRBD1. This CDR3 has 14 residues. V dropped 3 bases and J dropped 9; count of bases not matched to a gene: 3. Germline assignment: CDR1 LNHDA and CDR2 SQIVND (reference sequence). The CDR3 here is CASSMVQGASPLHF. DNA for the CDR3: TGTGCCAGTAGTATGGTACAGGGGGCTTCACCCCTCCACTTT.

J is TRBJ2-7 and V is TRBV20-1; 10 bases are a match to TRBD1. CDR1 is DFQATT and CDR2 is SNEGSKA in the germline V gene (reference sequence). The CDR3 totals 17 residues. J lost 6 bases, V lost 0 bases, and 14 bases had no gene match. The CDR3 loop reads CSARDVGTGALKGEQYF. CDR3 DNA: TGCAGTGCTAGAGATGTAGGGACAGGGGCTCTGAAGGGCGAGCAGTACTTC.

This clonotype was recorded a few times. Since no conserved phenylalanine or tryptophan closes the CDR3, a read error is the likely cause. No DNA is shown, since the ends of the CDR3 on it are uncertain; the CDR3 is the one TCRdb lists. The CDR3 sequence: CASSEAGR. V and J are TRBV2 and TRBJ2-5. With termini counted, the CDR3 has 8 amino acids. The germline V gene has CDR1 SNHLY and CDR2 FYNNEI.

This clonotype was seen ten or more times. The chain joins TRBV10-1 to TRBJ1-2, with D perhaps matching TRBD1 (6 bases). The CDR3 is made up of 13 amino acids. V lost 5 bases, J lost 7 bases, and 14 bases lay in between. Germline CDR1 WNHNN, CDR2 SYGVQD (reference sequence). The CDR3 sequence: CASSQDRLGGYTF. CDR3 DNA sequence: TGCGCCAGCAGTCAAGACAGGCTGGGTGGCTACACCTTC.

This chain joins TRBV29-1 and TRBJ1-5; perhaps TRBD1 as D (5 bases). V lost 5 bases and J 6 bases, leaving 14 bases between the germline ends. In germline, CDR1 is SQVTM, CDR2 ANQGSEA. The CDR3 is 13 amino acids. The chain's CDR3 is CSVWSGGGQPQHF. CDR3 nucleotide sequence: TGCAGCGTTTGGAGTGGGGGGGGTCAGCCCCAGCATTTT.

In the case of this clonotype: A much larger clonotype is one base distant, so this may be a read error. The chain employs TRBV7-8 and TRBJ1-2; 8 bases are a match to TRBD1. The V gene's germline CDR1 is SGHVS and CDR2 FQNEAQ. The CDR3 is made up of 15 amino acids. The V gene end was trimmed by 2 bases and the J gene end by 3 bases; junction bases not matched to a gene: 5. CDR3 bases: TGTGCCAGCAGCTTACCCGGGACAGGCGACTATGGCTACACCTTC. This translates into CASSLPGTGDYGYTF.

The rearrangement joins TRBV7-9 to TRBJ1-2; D is ambiguous. Trimming stripped 6 bases from V and 4 bases from J, with 9 bases between. The CDR3 runs 12 residues. From germline, CDR1 is SEHNR and CDR2 FQNEAQ (reference sequence). Here the CDR3 reads CASSRLGYGYTF. The CDR3 nucleotides are TGTGCCAGCAGTCGGTTAGGCTATGGCTACACCTTC.

CDR3 protein: CSVSGLAGRETQYF. CDR3 in DNA: TGCAGCGTGAGTGGGCTAGCGGGCAGGGAGACCCAGTACTTC. The rearrangement joins TRBV29-1 to TRBJ2-5, with 8 bases fitting TRBD2. The V and J ends lost 6 bases and 5 bases, in that order; junction bases with no gene match: 11. The germline V gene has CDR1 SQVTM and CDR2 ANQGSEA. The CDR3 is 14 residues long.

In its sample, this clonotype was seen many times. J is TRBJ1-1 and V is TRBV7-2, with 8 bases lining up with TRBD1. V lost 9 bases to trimming and J lost 4 bases; unmatched junction nucleotides: 7. Per the germline V gene, CDR1 is SGHTA and CDR2 is FQGNSA. The CDR3 loop spans 13 amino acids. The CDR3 DNA reads TGTGCCAGTTCAGGGGGCGCCGGCACTGAAGCTTTCTTT. This sequence encodes CASSGGAGTEAFF.

As concerns this clonotype: A junction end diverges from the germline sequence, so it may reflect a read error. The chain has TRBV10-3 and TRBJ1-5; 8 bases align to TRBD1. Per the germline V gene, CDR1 is ENHRY and CDR2 is SYGVKD. This CDR3 is 15 amino acids long. The CDR3 loop is CASSFTGGINQPQHF. DNA of the CDR3: TGTGCCAGCAGTTTTACAGGGGGAATAAATCAGCCCCAGCATTTT.

This chain's CDR3 is CASSFATGSNQPQHF. In nucleotides, the CDR3 is TGTGCCAGCAGTTTTGCGACAGGCAGCAATCAGCCCCAGCATTTT. The chain recombines TRBV2 with TRBJ1-5; possibly TRBD1 for D (6 bases). Per germline, CDR1 SNHLY and CDR2 FYNNEI. The CDR3 spans 15 residues. Trimming pared 5 bases from V and 1 base from J, leaving 12 bases between.

The rearrangement uses TRBV7-8 and TRBJ1-2; 12 bases map to TRBD1. The V segment lost 10 bases and the J segment 7 bases; nucleotides outside the gene matches: 13. The CDR3 length is 15 residues. Germline CDR1 SGHVS, CDR2 FQNEAQ. CDR3 in amino acids: CATSDWDRGRGGYTF. CDR3 nucleotides: TGTGCCACCAGTGATTGGGACAGGGGGCGCGGTGGCTACACCTTC.

This clonotype has ten or more counts. The chain recombines TRBV19 with TRBJ1-5; D might be TRBD1 (6 bases). This CDR3 has 14 amino acids. Germline V gene sequence: CDR1 LNHDA, CDR2 SQIVND (reference sequence). Trimming left V 5 bases short and J 2 bases short, with 10 bases between. The DNA for the CDR3 is TGTGCCAGTAGTCCCTCAGGGGGCAATCAGCCCCAGCATTTT. Amino acids: CASSPSGGNQPQHF.

This chain links TRBV2 with TRBJ1-4; 10 nucleotides line up with TRBD1. V lost 5 bases and J lost 4; bases outside the gene matches: 7. Germline assignment: CDR1 SNHLY and CDR2 FYNNEI. The length of the CDR3 is 16 residues. This CDR3 reads CASSLTGQGINEKLFF. CDR3 in DNA: TGTGCCAGCAGTTTAACGGGACAGGGGATTAATGAAAAACTGTTTTTT.

On this clonotype: At one end, the junction sequence differs from germline, possibly due to a read error. The gene calls are TRBV9 and TRBJ2-3; 7 positions agree with TRBD1. Germline CDR1 is SGDLS and CDR2 is YYNGEE. The CDR3 consists of 14 residues. The CDR3 coding sequence is TGCGCCAGCAGCCTGAGGGGGCCGGCAGATACGCAGTATTTT. Its protein product is CASSLRGPADTQYF. Looking up the rest from reference TRBV9 and TRBJ2-3 gives the full variable domain: DSGVTQTPKHLITATGQRVTLRCSPRSGDLSVYWYQQSLDQGLQFLIQYYNGEERAKGNILERFSAQQFPDLHSELNLSSLELGDSALYFCASSLRGPADTQYFGPGTRLTVL.

This clonotype showed up just a few times. In DNA form, the CDR3 reads TGTGCCACCAGCAGGGCTAGCGGGAGGAACTCCTACGAGCAGTACTTC. Translation gives CATSRASGRNSYEQYF. The rearrangement links TRBV15 to TRBJ2-7; 11 positions agree with TRBD2. The CDR3 sequence is 16 residues long. Germline CDR1 and CDR2: LNHNV and YYDKDF (reference sequence). V gave up 3 bases and J gave up 0 bases; unmatched junction bases: 4.